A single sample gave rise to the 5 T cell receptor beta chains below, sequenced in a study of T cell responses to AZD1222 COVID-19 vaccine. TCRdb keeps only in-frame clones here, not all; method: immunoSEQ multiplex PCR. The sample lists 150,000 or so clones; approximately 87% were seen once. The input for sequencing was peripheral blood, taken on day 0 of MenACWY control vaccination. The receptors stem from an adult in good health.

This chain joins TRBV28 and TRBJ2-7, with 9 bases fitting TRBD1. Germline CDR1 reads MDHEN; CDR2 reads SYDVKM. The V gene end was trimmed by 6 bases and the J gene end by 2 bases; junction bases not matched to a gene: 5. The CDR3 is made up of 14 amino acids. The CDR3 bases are TGTGCCAGCAGACGGCGGACAGGGGCCTACGAGCAGTACTTC. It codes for CASRRRTGAYEQYF.

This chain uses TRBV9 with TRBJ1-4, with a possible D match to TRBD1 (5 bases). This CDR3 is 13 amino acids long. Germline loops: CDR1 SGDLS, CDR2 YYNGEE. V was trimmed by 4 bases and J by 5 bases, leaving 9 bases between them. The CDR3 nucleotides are TGTGCCAGCAGCACGGGGGGAAATGAAAAACTGTTTTTT. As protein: CASSTGGNEKLFF.

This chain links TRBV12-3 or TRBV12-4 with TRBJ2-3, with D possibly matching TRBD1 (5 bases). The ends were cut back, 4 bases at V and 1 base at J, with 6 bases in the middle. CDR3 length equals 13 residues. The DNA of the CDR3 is TGTGCCAGCAGTTCCAGGGGCACAGATACGCAGTATTTT. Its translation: CASSSRGTDTQYF.

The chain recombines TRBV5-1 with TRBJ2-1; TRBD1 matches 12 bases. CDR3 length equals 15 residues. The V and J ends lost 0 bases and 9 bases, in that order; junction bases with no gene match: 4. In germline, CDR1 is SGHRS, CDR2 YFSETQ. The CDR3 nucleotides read TGCGCCAGCAGCTTGGTTTTGGGACAGGGGGCTGAGCAGTTCTTC. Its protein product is CASSLVLGQGAEQFF.

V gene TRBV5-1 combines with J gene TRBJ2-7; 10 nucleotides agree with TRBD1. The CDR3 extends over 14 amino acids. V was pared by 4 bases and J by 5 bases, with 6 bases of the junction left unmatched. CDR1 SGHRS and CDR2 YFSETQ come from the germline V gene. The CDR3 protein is CASSTRQGAHEQYF. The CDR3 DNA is TGCGCCAGCAGCACTAGACAGGGGGCCCACGAGCAGTACTTC.